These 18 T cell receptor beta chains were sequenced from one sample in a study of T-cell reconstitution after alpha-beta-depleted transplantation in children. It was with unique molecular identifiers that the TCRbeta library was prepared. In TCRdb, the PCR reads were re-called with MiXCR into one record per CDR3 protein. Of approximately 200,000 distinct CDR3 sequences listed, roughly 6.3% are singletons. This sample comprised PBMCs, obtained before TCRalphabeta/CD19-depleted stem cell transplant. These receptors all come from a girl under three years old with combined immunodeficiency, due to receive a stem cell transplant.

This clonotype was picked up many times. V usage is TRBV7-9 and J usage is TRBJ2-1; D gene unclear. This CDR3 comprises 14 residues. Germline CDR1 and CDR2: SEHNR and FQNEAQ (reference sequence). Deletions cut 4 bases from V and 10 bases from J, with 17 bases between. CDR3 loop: CASSSTDSGLEQFF. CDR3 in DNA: TGTGCCAGCAGCTCCACCGACTCCGGGTTGGAGCAGTTCTTC.

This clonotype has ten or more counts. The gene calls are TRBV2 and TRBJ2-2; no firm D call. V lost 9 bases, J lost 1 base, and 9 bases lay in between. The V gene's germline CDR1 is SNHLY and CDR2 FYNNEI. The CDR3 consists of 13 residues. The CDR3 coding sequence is TGTGCCAGAACCATAGAGAACACCGGGGAGCTGTTTTTT. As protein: CARTIENTGELFF.

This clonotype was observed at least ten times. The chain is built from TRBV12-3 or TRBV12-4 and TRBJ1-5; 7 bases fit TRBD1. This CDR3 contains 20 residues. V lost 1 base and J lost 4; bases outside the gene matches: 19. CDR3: CASSLERRTGVLHSNQPQHF. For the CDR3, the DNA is TGTGCCAGCAGTTTAGAAAGGCGGACAGGAGTCCTTCATTCTAATCAGCCCCAGCATTTT.

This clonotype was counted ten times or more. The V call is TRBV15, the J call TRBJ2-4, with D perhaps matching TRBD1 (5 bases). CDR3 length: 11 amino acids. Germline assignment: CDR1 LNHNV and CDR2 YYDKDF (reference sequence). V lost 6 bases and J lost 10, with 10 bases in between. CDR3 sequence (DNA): TGTGCCACCAGTGACAGCCCTATTCAGTACTTC. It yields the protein CATSDSPIQYF.

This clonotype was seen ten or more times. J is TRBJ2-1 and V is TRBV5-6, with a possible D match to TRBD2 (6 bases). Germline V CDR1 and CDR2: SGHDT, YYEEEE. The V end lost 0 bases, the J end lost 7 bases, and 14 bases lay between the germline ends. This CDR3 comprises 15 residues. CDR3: CASSLAERVINEQFF. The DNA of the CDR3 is TGTGCCAGCAGCTTGGCCGAGCGGGTCATAAATGAGCAGTTCTTC.

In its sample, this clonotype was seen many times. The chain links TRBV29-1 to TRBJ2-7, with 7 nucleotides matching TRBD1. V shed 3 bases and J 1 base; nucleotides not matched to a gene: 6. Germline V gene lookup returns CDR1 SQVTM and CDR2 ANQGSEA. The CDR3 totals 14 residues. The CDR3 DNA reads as TGCAGCGTTGACTCCGGACAGGAATCCTACGAGCAGTACTTC. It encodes CSVDSGQESYEQYF.

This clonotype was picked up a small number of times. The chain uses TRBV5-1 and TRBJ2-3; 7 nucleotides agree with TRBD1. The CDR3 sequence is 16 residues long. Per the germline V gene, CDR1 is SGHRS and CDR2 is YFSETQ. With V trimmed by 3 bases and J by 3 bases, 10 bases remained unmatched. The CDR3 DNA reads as TGCGCCAGCAGCTACTCGACACCCAGGGGGACAGATACGCAGTATTTT. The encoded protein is CASSYSTPRGTDTQYF.

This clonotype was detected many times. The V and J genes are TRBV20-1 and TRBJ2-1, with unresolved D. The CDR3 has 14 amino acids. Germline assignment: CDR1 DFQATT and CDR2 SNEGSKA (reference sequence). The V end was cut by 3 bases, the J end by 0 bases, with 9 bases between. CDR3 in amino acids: CSASLDASYNEQFF. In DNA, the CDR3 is TGCAGTGCTAGTTTAGATGCCTCCTACAATGAGCAGTTCTTC.

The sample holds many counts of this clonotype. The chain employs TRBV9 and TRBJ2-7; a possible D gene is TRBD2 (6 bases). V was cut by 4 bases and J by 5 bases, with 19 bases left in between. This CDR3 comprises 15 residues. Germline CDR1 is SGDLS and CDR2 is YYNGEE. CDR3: CASSLGGPLSHEQYF. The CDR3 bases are TGTGCCAGCAGCTTGGGAGGTCCATTAAGCCACGAGCAGTACTTC.

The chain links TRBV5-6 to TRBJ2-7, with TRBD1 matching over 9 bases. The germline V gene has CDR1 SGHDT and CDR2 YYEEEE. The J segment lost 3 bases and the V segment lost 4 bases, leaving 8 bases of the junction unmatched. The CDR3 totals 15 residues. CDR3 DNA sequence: TGTGCCAGCAGCAACTGGGGACAGGGAGACTACGAGCAGTACTTC. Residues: CASSNWGQGDYEQYF.

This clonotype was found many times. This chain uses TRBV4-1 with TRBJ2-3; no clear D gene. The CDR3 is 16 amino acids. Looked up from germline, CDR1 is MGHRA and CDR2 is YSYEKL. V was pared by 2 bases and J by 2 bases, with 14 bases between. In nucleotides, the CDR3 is TGCGCCAGCAGCCAACCGAACCCGGGCTTCACAGATACGCAGTATTTT. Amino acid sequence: CASSQPNPGFTDTQYF.

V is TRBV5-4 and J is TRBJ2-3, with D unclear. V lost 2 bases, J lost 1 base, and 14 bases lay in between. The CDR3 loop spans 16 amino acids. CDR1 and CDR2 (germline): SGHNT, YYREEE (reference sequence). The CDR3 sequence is CASSFDYLGRTDTQYF. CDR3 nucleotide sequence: TGTGCCAGCAGCTTCGATTACTTAGGTCGCACAGATACGCAGTATTTT.

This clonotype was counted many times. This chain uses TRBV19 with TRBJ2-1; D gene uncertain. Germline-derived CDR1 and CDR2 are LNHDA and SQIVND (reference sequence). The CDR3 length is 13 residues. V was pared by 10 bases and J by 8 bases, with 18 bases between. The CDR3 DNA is TGTGCCACAGAGGCGCCCGCGGACGATGAGCAGTTCTTC. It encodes CATEAPADDEQFF.

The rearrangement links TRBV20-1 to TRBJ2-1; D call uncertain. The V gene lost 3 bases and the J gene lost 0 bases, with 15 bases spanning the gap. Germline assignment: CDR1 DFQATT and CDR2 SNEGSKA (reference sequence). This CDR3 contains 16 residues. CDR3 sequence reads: CSARWGSGSSYNEQFF. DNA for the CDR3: TGCAGTGCTAGGTGGGGTTCCGGTAGCTCCTACAATGAGCAGTTCTTC.

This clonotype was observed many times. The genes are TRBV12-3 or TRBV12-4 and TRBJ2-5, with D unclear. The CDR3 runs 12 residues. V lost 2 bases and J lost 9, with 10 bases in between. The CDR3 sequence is CASSLPLRAQYF. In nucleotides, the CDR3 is TGTGCCAGCAGTTTACCCCTTCGGGCCCAGTACTTC.

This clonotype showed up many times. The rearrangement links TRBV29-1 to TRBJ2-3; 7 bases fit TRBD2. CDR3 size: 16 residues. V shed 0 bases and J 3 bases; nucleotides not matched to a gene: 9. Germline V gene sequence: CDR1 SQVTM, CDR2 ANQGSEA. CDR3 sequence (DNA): TGCAGCGTTGAAGATTGGGGGGGAGTGAGTACAGATACGCAGTATTTT. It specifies CSVEDWGGVSTDTQYF.

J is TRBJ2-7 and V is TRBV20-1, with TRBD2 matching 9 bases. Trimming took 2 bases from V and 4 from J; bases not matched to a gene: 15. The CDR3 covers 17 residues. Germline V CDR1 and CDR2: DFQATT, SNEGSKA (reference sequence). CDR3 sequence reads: CSARFGGRAQGVYEQYF. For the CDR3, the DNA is TGCAGTGCTAGATTTGGCGGGAGGGCCCAGGGTGTTTACGAGCAGTACTTC.

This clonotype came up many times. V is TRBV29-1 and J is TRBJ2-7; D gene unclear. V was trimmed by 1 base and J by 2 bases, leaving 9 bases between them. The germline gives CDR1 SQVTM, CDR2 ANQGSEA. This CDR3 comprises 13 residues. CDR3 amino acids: CSVEGPQPYEQYF. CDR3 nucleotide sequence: TGCAGCGTTGAAGGACCCCAACCCTACGAGCAGTACTTC.